This T cell receptor beta chain was recorded in a study of CD4 T cells in relation to SARS-CoV-2 and coronaviruses. Background on the study: TCR beta CDR3s were sequenced after roughly ten-day antigen culture of PBMCs. Points from the study as a whole: No donor gave both pre-pandemic and post-infection samples. In 55% to 75% of donors, memory CD4+ clonotypes crossrecognized SARS-CoV-2 and at least one common cold coronavirus spike.

Before the COVID-19 pandemic, during about 2010-2019, CD4+ T cells were taken from unexposed donors. After about ten days of culture, CD4+ T cells were isolated. Cultures held roughly 2 million PBMCs per well with about 10 IU/ml IL-2. Turning to this clone: The antigen remains unidentified.

Libraries were prepared by immunoSEQ multiplex PCR; TCRdb keeps only in-frame clonotypes and omits some of them. The data contain roughly 18,000 clones, around 70% of them singletons. The sequence derives from a human donor in good health. The sequenced material came from CD4+ T cells from PBMCs, cultured in vitro.

CDR3 nucleotide sequence: TGTGCCAGCAGCCGAGAGGGGTACGAGCAGTACTTC. Residues: CASSREGYEQYF. The chain couples TRBV5-5 to TRBJ2-7; D may correspond to TRBD1 or TRBD2 (5 bases each). The CDR3 length is 12 residues. CDR1 is SGHKS, CDR2 YYEKEE, per germline (reference sequence). Trimming left V 4 bases short and J 4 bases short, with 9 bases between.